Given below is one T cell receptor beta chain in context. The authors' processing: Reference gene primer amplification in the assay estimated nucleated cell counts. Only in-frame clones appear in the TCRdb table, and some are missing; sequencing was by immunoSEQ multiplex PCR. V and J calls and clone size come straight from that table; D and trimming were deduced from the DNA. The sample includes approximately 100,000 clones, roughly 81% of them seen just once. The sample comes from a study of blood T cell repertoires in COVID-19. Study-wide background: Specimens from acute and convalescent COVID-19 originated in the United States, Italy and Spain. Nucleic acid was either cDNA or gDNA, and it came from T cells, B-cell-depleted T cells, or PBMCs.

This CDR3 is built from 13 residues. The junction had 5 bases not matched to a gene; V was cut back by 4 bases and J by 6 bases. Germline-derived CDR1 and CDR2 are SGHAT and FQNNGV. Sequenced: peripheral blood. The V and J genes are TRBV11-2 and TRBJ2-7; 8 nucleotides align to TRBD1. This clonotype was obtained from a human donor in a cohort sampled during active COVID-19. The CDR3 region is CASSSFRGLEQYF. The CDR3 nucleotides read TGTGCCAGCAGCTCGTTCAGGGGGCTCGAGCAGTACTTC.